This T cell receptor beta chain is from a study of OX40 agonist ivuxolimab in advanced cancers. Study-level information: Every 2 weeks, patients received ivuxolimab intravenously, dosed at 0.01 to 10 mg/kg. Dose-escalation patients' cancers were hepatocellular carcinoma, melanoma, renal cell or head and neck cancer. The study, taken as a whole, reports: Both blood CD4+ and CD8+ T cells showed clonal growth by week 6 at 0.1 to 3.0 mg/kg.

Drawing of blood for sampling happened at baseline, at cycle 4 day 1, and at cycle 7 day 1. The CDR3 is 14 amino acids. The germline CDR1 and CDR2 sequences are LGHNA and YNFKEQ. Produced via immunoSEQ multiplex PCR; TCRdb's table is partial and in-frame only. The sample holds 67,000 or so clones, more than 70% seen once. Comment on this clone: The antigen remains unidentified.

The starting material was CD4+ or CD8+ T cells sorted from blood, obtained in a trial of the OX40 agonist ivuxolimab. The V gene is TRBV4-2, the J gene TRBJ2-5; D gene uncertain. Matching the DNA end better, TRBJ2-7 makes the J call doubtful. The clonotype was recovered from an adult with an advanced solid tumor such as melanoma, head and neck, liver or kidney cancer. The CDR3 DNA sequence: TGTGCCAGCAGCCAAGATCTAGTAGGATACGAGCAGTACTTC. Amino acid sequence: CASSQDLVGYEQYF.